This entry features one T cell receptor beta chain sequence. The antigen is not known. The PCR ran on 60 Vbeta and 13 Jbeta primers. Some clones are missing from TCRdb's copy, which holds only in-frame ones; the method was immunoSEQ multiplex PCR. The sample has 110,000 or so clones; 60% to 75% are singletons. V lost 4 bases and J lost 2; bases outside the gene matches: 5. Germline values: CDR1 MDHEN, CDR2 SYDVKM. CDR3 length: 16 residues. The data belong to a study of cytomegalovirus exposure and HLA in healthy donors. General study points: In a later analysis, HLA-C alleles had the fewest associated TCRs, DRB1 alleles the most.

The sample was PBMCs. The chain combines TRBV28 with TRBJ2-2; 9 bases map to TRBD1. The receptor comes from a woman in her thirties or forties in good health and CMV-seropositive. Here the CDR3 reads CASSSPGQGNTGELFF. The DNA of the CDR3 is TGTGCCAGCAGTTCCCCGGGACAGGGTAACACCGGGGAGCTGTTTTTT.